These 26 T cell receptor beta chains were sequenced from one sample in a study of T cell clonotyping in hematopoietic cell transplantation (dated by TCRdb to about 2021). The library relied on the immunoSEQ multiplex PCR assay. Here the immuneACCESS table is served through TCRdb, limited to in-frame sequences with V and J called. Missing clones are a known gap in these copies; in checked studies unresolved V genes cover under half, and the rest lacks a known reason. The sample has roughly 13,000 clones on record, 80% to 95% of them singletons. The top ten constitute approximately 7.8% of the sample. This specimen's time point label, per the study, means: 100 days after allo-HCT. Sequenced here: PBMCs, sampled 100 days after allogeneic stem cell transplant. Every receptor here comes from a female patient between 50 and 59 years old who had an allogeneic stem cell transplant from an unrelated donor, so the T cells may come from the graft donor. Some clones in this sample may be carry-over from other donors' samples.

The chain joins TRBV14 to TRBJ2-5; 8 nucleotides align to TRBD2. Per the germline V gene, CDR1 is SGHDN and CDR2 is FVKESK. With V trimmed by 1 base and J by 2 bases, 3 bases remained unmatched. The CDR3 totals 15 residues. Here the CDR3 reads CASSQGSGEQETQYF. The CDR3 DNA reads TGTGCCAGCAGCCAAGGTAGCGGGGAACAAGAGACCCAGTACTTC. Drawing the rest from reference TRBV14 and TRBJ2-5, the complete variable domain is EAGVTQFPSHSVIEKGQTVTLRCDPISGHDNLYWYRRVMGKEIKFLLHFVKESKQDESGMPNNRFLAERTGGTYSTLKVQPAELEDSGVYFCASSQGSGEQETQYFGPGTRLLVL.

The chain combines TRBV29-1 with TRBJ2-2; the D gene could be TRBD1 or TRBD2 (7 bases each). CDR1 and CDR2 (germline): SQVTM, ANQGSEA. The CDR3 has 13 residues. Deletions cut 2 bases from V and 5 bases from J, with 9 bases between. Here the CDR3 reads CSVEQGGTGELFF. CDR3 DNA: TGCAGCGTTGAACAGGGGGGGACCGGGGAGCTGTTTTTT.

This chain links TRBV11-3 with TRBJ2-3, with D possibly matching TRBD1 (7 bases). This CDR3 contains 15 residues. The V gene's germline CDR1 is SGHNT and CDR2 YENEEA. V lost 5 bases and J 5 bases, leaving 17 bases between the germline ends. CDR3 nucleotides: TGTGCCAGCAGCCAATCAGGGGGGCTAAGAGATACGCAGTATTTT. Translating it yields CASSQSGGLRDTQYF.

This sequence joins TRBV2 and TRBJ1-5; the D is unclear. The CDR3 spans 13 residues. V was clipped by 6 bases and J by 0 bases, with 6 bases between them. CDR1 and CDR2 from the germline V gene are SNHLY and FYNNEI. The CDR3 DNA is TGTGCCAGCAGCAGCGATAGCAATCAGCCCCAGCATTTT. Residues: CASSSDSNQPQHF.

The genes are TRBV6-6 and TRBJ1-4; D possibly corresponds to TRBD1 (5 bases). This CDR3 is 14 amino acids long. V lost 7 bases and J 2 bases, leaving 11 bases between the germline ends. Per germline, CDR1 MNHNY and CDR2 SVGAGI (reference sequence). The CDR3 spells CASTREGTNEKLFF. Written as DNA, the CDR3 is TGTGCCAGCACTAGGGAGGGGACTAATGAAAAACTGTTTTTT.

The chain carries TRBV11-2 and TRBJ2-1, with a tentative D call TRBD2 (6 bases). The ends were cut back, 7 bases at V and 5 bases at J, with 18 bases in the middle. The CDR3 sequence is 15 residues long. Germline values: CDR1 SGHAT, CDR2 FQNNGV. CDR3 sequence: CASNHLRGWHNEQFF. DNA for the CDR3: TGTGCCAGCAACCATCTCCGGGGGTGGCACAATGAGCAGTTCTTC.

The gene calls are TRBV7-9 and TRBJ1-2; D is uncertain. The CDR3 totals 13 residues. The V and J ends lost 2 bases and 3 bases respectively, with 7 bases between them. Germline values: CDR1 SEHNR, CDR2 FQNEAQ (reference sequence). The CDR3 DNA reads as TGTGCCAGCAGCTTACTAGAGTACTATGGCTACACCTTC. Residues: CASSLLEYYGYTF.

This clone appeared a single time. J is TRBJ1-6 and V is TRBV9, with D tentatively TRBD1 (6 bases). The CDR3 has 15 residues. Germline V gene lookup returns CDR1 SGDLS and CDR2 YYNGEE. V was trimmed by 0 bases and J by 10 bases, leaving 14 bases between them. The CDR3 DNA is TGTGCCAGCAGCGTAGTGGGGGGCGGCGGATCACCCCTCCACTTT. Its protein is CASSVVGGGGSPLHF.

This clone has only a few counts. The chain links TRBV5-6 to TRBJ2-7, with D perhaps TRBD2 (6 bases). Germline V gene sequence: CDR1 SGHDT, CDR2 YYEEEE. This CDR3 region has 14 residues. Trimming removed 4 bases at V and 3 bases at J, with 14 bases between. The CDR3: CASSPGAPDYEQYF. CDR3 DNA sequence: TGTGCCAGCAGCCCGGGAGCCCCAGACTACGAGCAGTACTTC.

This chain uses TRBV2 with TRBJ1-2; D unresolved. Germline-derived CDR1 and CDR2 are SNHLY and FYNNEI. Between the trimmed V and J ends, which lost 1 base and 3 bases, there was a span of 15 bases. This CDR3 has 16 amino acids. As DNA, the CDR3 is TGTGCCAGCAGTGAAGGTGGTCGGCACTGGGACTATGGCTACACCTTC. Its translation: CASSEGGRHWDYGYTF.

The CDR3 DNA reads as TGCGCCAGCAGTCCGGGGGGCACAGATACGCAGTATTTT. It specifies CASSPGGTDTQYF. The rearrangement links TRBV10-2 to TRBJ2-3; maybe TRBD2 (6 bases). The length of the CDR3 is 13 residues. Germline values: CDR1 WSHSY, CDR2 SAAADI. V was pared by 5 bases and J by 1 base, with 7 bases between.

The CDR3 sequence: CASSVATGNEQFF. CDR3 sequence (DNA): TGTGCCAGCAGCGTAGCCACAGGGAATGAGCAGTTCTTC. V and J are TRBV9 and TRBJ2-1, with D possibly matching TRBD1 (6 bases). The germline V and J ends were trimmed by 0 bases and 7 bases, with 8 bases remaining between them. This CDR3 contains 13 residues. Germline V CDR1 and CDR2: SGDLS, YYNGEE.

The rearrangement uses TRBV5-1 and TRBJ1-2; weak D call: TRBD1 (5 bases). V dropped 1 base and J dropped 7 bases, with 14 bases sitting between them. The CDR3 is 14 amino acids. Germline CDR1 is SGHRS and CDR2 is YFSETQ. The CDR3 loop is CASSLSPAGRGYTF. The CDR3 bases are TGCGCCAGCAGCTTGAGCCCCGCAGGGCGTGGCTACACCTTC. Combining the CDR3 with reference TRBV5-1 and TRBJ1-2 gives the whole variable domain KAGVTQTPRYLIKTRGQQVTLSCSPISGHRSVSWYQQTPGQGLQFLFEYFSETQRNKGNFPGRFSGRQFSNSRSEMNVSTLELGDSALYLCASSLSPAGRGYTFGSGTRLTVV.

The CDR3 sequence is CASSGDRGIYGYTF. CDR3 bases: TGTGCCAGCAGTGGGGACAGGGGAATCTATGGCTACACCTTC. V is TRBV2 and J is TRBJ1-2; 10 nucleotides align to TRBD1. Trimming at V came to 4 bases and at J to 4 bases, leaving 3 bases not matched to a gene. The V gene's germline CDR1 is SNHLY and CDR2 FYNNEI. The CDR3 spans 14 residues.

This clone came up once. This chain joins TRBV6-5 and TRBJ2-3; D unclear. CDR1 and CDR2 (germline): MNHEY, SVGAGI. V was cut by 3 bases and J by 0 bases, with 10 bases left in between. The CDR3 runs to 15 residues. CDR3 sequence (DNA): TGTGCCAGCAGTTATGGTGCCTCCAGCACAGATACGCAGTATTTT. As protein: CASSYGASSTDTQYF.

The chain joins TRBV6-5 to TRBJ2-7; D gene uncertain. CDR3 length: 14 residues. V was cut by 2 bases and J by 0 bases, with 8 bases left in between. Germline V gives CDR1 MNHEY, CDR2 SVGAGI. The chain's CDR3 is CASSYGGFSYEQYF. CDR3 bases: TGTGCCAGCAGTTACGGTGGGTTCTCCTACGAGCAGTACTTC.

This clone is a singleton in its sample. This chain uses TRBV19 with TRBJ2-1, with 12 nucleotides matching TRBD2. After removal of 3 bases from V and 9 bases from J, the junction contained 6 bases not matched to a gene. The CDR3 sequence is 15 residues long. Germline-derived CDR1 and CDR2 are LNHDA and SQIVND (reference sequence). The CDR3 coding sequence is TGTGCCAGTAGTATGCGGGCTAGCGGGGGGGTTGAGCAGTTCTTC. The encoded protein is CASSMRASGGVEQFF. The full variable domain, with the rest looked up from reference TRBV19 and TRBJ2-1, is DGGITQSPKYLFRKEGQNVTLSCEQNLNHDAMYWYRQDPGQGLRLIYYSQIVNDFQKGDIAEGYSVSREKKESFPLTVTSAQKNPTAFYLCASSMRASGGVEQFFGPGTRLTVL.

V and J are TRBV6-1 and TRBJ2-2; no definite D call. Germline assignment: CDR1 MNHNS and CDR2 SASEGT. This CDR3 region has 15 residues. V was pared by 6 bases and J by 4 bases, with 15 bases between. CDR3 region: CASRKIAGSTGELFF. The CDR3 DNA reads TGTGCCAGCAGGAAAATAGCCGGGTCCACCGGGGAGCTGTTTTTT.

The chain has TRBV19 and TRBJ1-2; TRBD1 aligns across 10 bases. CDR1 and CDR2 (germline): LNHDA, SQIVND (reference sequence). The CDR3 loop spans 14 amino acids. Unmatched junction bases numbered 4, after V lost 5 bases and J lost 4 bases. CDR3 in DNA: TGTGCCAGTAGTGCGACAGGGGGCGTCTATGGCTACACCTTC. Translating it yields CASSATGGVYGYTF.

This chain connects TRBV9 to TRBJ2-1; 7 nucleotides agree with TRBD1. V shed 0 bases and J 5 bases; nucleotides not matched to a gene: 2. Germline values: CDR1 SGDLS, CDR2 YYNGEE. The CDR3 runs 14 residues. The CDR3 DNA follows: TGTGCCAGCAGCGTAGAAGGGACAGACAATGAGCAGTTCTTC. Translated, it gives CASSVEGTDNEQFF.

The chain couples TRBV6-5 to TRBJ2-7; D uncertain. The CDR3 totals 13 residues. Trimming shortened V by 7 bases and J by 4 bases, and 14 bases separated the two germline ends. Germline values: CDR1 MNHEY, CDR2 SVGAGI. CDR3: CASTVPGGYEQYF. The CDR3 bases are TGTGCCAGCACCGTCCCCGGCGGTTACGAGCAGTACTTC.

This clone was seen just once. The chain carries TRBV2 and TRBJ2-3, with TRBD1 matching 9 bases. Germline CDR1 and CDR2: SNHLY and FYNNEI. The V gene end was trimmed by 7 bases and the J gene end by 3 bases; junction bases not matched to a gene: 5. The length of the CDR3 is 14 residues. CDR3 in amino acids: CASKGQGWTDTQYF. For the CDR3, the DNA is TGTGCCAGCAAAGGACAGGGGTGGACAGATACGCAGTATTTT.

The chain joins TRBV15 to TRBJ2-7; D ambiguous. The germline gives CDR1 LNHNV, CDR2 YYDKDF (reference sequence). Trimming removed 0 bases at V and 3 bases at J, with 12 bases between. The CDR3 totals 15 residues. This CDR3 is CATSRDLAENYEQYF. The CDR3 DNA is TGTGCCACCAGCAGAGATCTTGCAGAGAACTACGAGCAGTACTTC.

This chain joins TRBV11-2 and TRBJ1-2; D not certain. The V and J ends lost 4 bases and 8 bases respectively, with 17 bases between them. CDR3 length equals 14 residues. The germline V gene has CDR1 SGHAT and CDR2 FQNNGV. CDR3 nucleotides: TGTGCCAGCAGCTCCGAGGGCTCCTGGTGGGGCTACACCTTC. This gives the protein CASSSEGSWWGYTF. Supplemented by reference TRBV11-2 and TRBJ1-2, the full variable domain reads EAGVAQSPRYKIIEKRQSVAFWCNPISGHATLYWYQQILGQGPKLLIQFQNNGVVDDSQLPKDRFSAERLKGVDSTLKIQPAKLEDSAVYLCASSSEGSWWGYTFGSGTRLTVV.

CDR3 amino acids: CASWQQGVPGELFF. For the CDR3, the DNA is TGCGCCAGCTGGCAACAAGGGGTCCCCGGGGAGCTGTTTTTT. The V and J genes are TRBV5-1 and TRBJ2-2; the D gene is possibly TRBD1 (5 bases). Germline CDR1 and CDR2: SGHRS and YFSETQ. The CDR3 spans 14 residues. V lost 7 bases and J lost 6, with 16 bases in between.

To note about this clone: At one boundary the junction diverges from the germline segment, which might be a read error. The chain couples TRBV28 to TRBJ2-1; D is possibly TRBD1 (6 bases). CDR1 and CDR2 from the germline V gene are MDHEN and SYDVKM. The CDR3 has 15 residues. The CDR3, as DNA: TGTGCCTGCAGTCTCTCAGGGGTTCTGTGGAATGAGCAGTTCTTC. This codes for CACSLSGVLWNEQFF.